This T cell receptor beta chain originates from a study of breast tumors, draining lymph nodes, adjacent tissues. TCRdb itself ran the multiplex PCR reads through MiXCR, one entry per CDR3 protein. The sample includes approximately 300,000 distinct CDR3 sequences, around 31% of them seen just once. Breast cancer patients provided tissue from their axillary draining lymph nodes. This TCR derives from a female donor with breast cancer. Some clones in this sample may be carry-over from other donors' samples. The sequenced material came from axillary lymph node tissue.

CDR3 protein: CATSLYRDGYTF. CDR3 DNA: TGTGCCACCAGTTTATACAGGGATGGCTACACCTTC. This rearrangement joins TRBV24-1 to TRBJ1-2, with D possibly TRBD1 on 6 matching bases. CDR1 KGHDR and CDR2 SFDVKD come from the germline V gene. The ends were cut back, 6 bases at V and 6 bases at J, with 10 bases in the middle. The CDR3 has 12 amino acids.